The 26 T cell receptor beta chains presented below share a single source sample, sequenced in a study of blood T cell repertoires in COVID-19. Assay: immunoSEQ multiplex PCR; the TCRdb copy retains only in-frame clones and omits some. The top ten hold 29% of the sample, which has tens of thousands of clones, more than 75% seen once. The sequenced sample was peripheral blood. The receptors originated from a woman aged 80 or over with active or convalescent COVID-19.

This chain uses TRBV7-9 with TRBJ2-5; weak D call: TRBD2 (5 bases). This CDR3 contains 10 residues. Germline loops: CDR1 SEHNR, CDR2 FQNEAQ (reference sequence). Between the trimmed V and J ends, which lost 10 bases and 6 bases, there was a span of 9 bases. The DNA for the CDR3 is TGTGCCACGGGGAGCCAGACCCAGTACTTC. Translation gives CATGSQTQYF.

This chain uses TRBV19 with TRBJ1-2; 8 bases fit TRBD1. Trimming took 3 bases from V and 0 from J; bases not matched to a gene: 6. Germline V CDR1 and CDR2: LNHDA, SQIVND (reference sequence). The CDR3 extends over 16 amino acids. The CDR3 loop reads CASSIRGPNTNYGYTF. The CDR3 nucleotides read TGTGCCAGTAGTATCAGGGGGCCTAATACTAACTATGGCTACACCTTC. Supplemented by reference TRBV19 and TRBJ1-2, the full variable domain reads DGGITQSPKYLFRKEGQNVTLSCEQNLNHDAMYWYRQDPGQGLRLIYYSQIVNDFQKGDIAEGYSVSREKKESFPLTVTSAQKNPTAFYLCASSIRGPNTNYGYTFGSGTRLTVV.

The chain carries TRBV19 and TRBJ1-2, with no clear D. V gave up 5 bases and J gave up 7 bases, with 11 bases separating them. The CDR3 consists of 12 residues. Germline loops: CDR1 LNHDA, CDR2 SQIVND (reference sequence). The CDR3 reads CASSRREGGYTF. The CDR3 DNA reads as TGTGCCAGTAGTCGGAGGGAGGGTGGCTACACCTTC.

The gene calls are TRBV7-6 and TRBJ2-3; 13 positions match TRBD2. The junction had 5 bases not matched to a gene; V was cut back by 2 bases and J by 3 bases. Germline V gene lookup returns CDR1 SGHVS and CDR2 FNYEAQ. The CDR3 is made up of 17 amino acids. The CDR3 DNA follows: TGTGCCAGCAGCTTACAGGGACTAGCGGGGAAGACAGATACGCAGTATTTT. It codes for CASSLQGLAGKTDTQYF.

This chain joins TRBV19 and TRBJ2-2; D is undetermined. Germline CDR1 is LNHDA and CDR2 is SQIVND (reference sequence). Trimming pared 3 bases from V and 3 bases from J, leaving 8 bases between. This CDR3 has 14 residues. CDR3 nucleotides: TGTGCCAGTAGTATCTATTATGACACCGGGGAGCTGTTTTTT. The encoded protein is CASSIYYDTGELFF.

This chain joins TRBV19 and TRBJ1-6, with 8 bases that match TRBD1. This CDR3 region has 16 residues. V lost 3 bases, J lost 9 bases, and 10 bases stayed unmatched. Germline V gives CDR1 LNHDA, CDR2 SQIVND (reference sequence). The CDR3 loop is CASSMPTGARGSPLHF. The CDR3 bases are TGTGCCAGTAGTATGCCGACAGGGGCCAGGGGTTCACCCCTCCACTTT.

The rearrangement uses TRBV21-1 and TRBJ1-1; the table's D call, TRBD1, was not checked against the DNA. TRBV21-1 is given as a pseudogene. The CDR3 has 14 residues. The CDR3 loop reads CASSARTGDTEAFF. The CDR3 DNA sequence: TGTGCCAGCAGCGCCCGGACAGGGGACACTGAAGCTTTCTTT.

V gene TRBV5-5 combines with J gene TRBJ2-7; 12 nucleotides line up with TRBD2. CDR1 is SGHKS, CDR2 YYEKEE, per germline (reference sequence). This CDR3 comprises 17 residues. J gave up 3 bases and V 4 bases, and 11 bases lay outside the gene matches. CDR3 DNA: TGTGCCAGCAGCAAGGGACTAGCGGGTCCTCCCATCTACGAGCAGTACTTC. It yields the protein CASSKGLAGPPIYEQYF.

The CDR3 region is CASSRLRPNTGELFF. CDR3 coding DNA: TGTGCCAGCAGTCGACTACGTCCGAACACCGGGGAGCTGTTTTTT. The chain recombines TRBV28 with TRBJ2-2; a weak D match, TRBD2 (5 bases). Trimming shortened V by 5 bases and J by 0 bases, and 10 bases separated the two germline ends. Germline CDR1 MDHEN, CDR2 SYDVKM. CDR3 length equals 15 residues.

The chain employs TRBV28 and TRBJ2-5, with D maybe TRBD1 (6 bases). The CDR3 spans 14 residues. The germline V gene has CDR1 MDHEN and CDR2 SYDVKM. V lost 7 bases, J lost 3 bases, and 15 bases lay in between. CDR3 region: CASKTGFGEETQYF. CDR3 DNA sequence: TGTGCCAGCAAAACAGGGTTTGGGGAAGAGACCCAGTACTTC. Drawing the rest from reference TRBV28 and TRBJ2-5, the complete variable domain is DVKVTQSSRYLVKRTGEKVFLECVQDMDHENMFWYRQDPGLGLRLIYFSYDVKMKEKGDIPEGYSVSREKKERFSLILESASTNQTSMYLCASKTGFGEETQYFGPGTRLLVL.

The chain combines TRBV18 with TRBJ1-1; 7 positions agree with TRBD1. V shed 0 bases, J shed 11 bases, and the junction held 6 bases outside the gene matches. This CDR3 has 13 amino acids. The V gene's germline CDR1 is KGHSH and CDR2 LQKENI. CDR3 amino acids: CASSPPQDRLAFF. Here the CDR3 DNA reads TGTGCCAGCTCACCACCACAGGACAGGTTGGCTTTCTTT.

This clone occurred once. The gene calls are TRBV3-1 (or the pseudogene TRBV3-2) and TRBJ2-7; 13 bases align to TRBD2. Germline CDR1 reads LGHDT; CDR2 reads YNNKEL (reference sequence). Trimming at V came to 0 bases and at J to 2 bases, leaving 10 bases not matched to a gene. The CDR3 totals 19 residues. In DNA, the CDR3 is TGTGCCAGCAGCCAAGATCCGAAGACTAGCGGGGGGAAACCCTACGAGCAGTACTTC. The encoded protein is CASSQDPKTSGGKPYEQYF.

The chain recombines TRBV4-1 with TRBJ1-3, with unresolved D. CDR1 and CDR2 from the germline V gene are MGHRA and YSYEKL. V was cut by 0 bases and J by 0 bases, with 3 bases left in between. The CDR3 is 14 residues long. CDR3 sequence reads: CASSQEYSGNTIYF. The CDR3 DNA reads TGCGCCAGCAGCCAAGAATACTCTGGAAACACCATATATTTT.

The CDR3 nucleotides are TGTGCCTGGAATATCGGACAGACTCTCTACAATGAGCAGTTCTTC. Encoded protein: CAWNIGQTLYNEQFF. The chain couples TRBV30 to TRBJ2-1, with D maybe TRBD1 (6 bases). The germline V gene has CDR1 GTSNPN and CDR2 SVGIG (reference sequence). The CDR3 covers 15 residues. V dropped 4 bases and J dropped 3 bases, with 16 bases sitting between them.

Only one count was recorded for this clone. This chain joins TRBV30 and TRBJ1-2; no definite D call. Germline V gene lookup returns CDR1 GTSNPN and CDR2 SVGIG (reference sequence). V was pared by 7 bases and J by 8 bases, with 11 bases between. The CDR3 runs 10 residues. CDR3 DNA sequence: TGTGCCTCCGCCACGGGGGGCTACACCTTC. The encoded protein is CASATGGYTF.

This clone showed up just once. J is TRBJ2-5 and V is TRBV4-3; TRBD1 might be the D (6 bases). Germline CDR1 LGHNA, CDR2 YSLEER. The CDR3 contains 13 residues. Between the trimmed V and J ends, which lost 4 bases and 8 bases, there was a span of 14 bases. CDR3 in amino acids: CASSLGTSETQYF. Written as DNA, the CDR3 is TGCGCCAGCAGCCTCGGGACATCCGAAACCCAGTACTTC.

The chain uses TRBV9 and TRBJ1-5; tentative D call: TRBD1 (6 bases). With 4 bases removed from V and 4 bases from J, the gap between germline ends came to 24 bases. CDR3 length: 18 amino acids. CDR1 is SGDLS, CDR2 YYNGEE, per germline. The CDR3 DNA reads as TGTGCCAGCAGCCCCCCTTACCTTACAGGGTACGTAAATCAGCCCCAGCATTTT. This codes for CASSPPYLTGYVNQPQHF.

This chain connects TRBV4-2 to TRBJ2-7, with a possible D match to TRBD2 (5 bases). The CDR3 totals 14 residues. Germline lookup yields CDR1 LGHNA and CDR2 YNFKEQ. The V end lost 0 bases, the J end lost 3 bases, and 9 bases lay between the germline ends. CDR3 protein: CASSQDTRVYEQYF. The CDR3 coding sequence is TGTGCCAGCAGCCAAGACACTAGAGTCTACGAGCAGTACTTC.

CDR3 region: CASSTTSNEQFF. Here the CDR3 DNA reads TGTGCCAGCAGCACCACAAGTAATGAGCAGTTCTTC. The chain links TRBV5-4 to TRBJ2-1, with D hard to call. The CDR3 runs 12 residues. Trimming cost V 4 bases and J 7 bases, with 9 bases left between them. Germline-derived CDR1 and CDR2 are SGHNT and YYREEE (reference sequence).

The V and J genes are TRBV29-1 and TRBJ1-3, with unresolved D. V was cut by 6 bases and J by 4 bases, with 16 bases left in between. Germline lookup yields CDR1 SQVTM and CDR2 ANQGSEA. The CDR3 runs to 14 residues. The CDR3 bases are TGCAGCGTCGGGGATACCCGTCGGGGAAACACCATATATTTT. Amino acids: CSVGDTRRGNTIYF.

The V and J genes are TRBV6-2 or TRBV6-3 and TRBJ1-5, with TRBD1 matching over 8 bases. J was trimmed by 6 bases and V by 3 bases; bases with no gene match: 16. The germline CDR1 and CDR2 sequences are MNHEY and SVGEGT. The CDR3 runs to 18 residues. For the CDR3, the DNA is TGTGCCAGCAGTTATTATAACAGACCTCAGGGGGCCGGTCAGCCCCAGCATTTT. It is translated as CASSYYNRPQGAGQPQHF.

The CDR3 sequence is CASSRQGSEGSPLHF. The DNA for the CDR3 is TGTGCCAGCAGCAGACAAGGATCTGAAGGTTCACCCCTCCACTTT. The rearrangement uses TRBV7-2 and TRBJ1-6; D remains unclear. Germline assignment: CDR1 SGHTA and CDR2 FQGNSA. This CDR3 has 15 amino acids. V lost 5 bases and J lost 9, with 17 bases in between.

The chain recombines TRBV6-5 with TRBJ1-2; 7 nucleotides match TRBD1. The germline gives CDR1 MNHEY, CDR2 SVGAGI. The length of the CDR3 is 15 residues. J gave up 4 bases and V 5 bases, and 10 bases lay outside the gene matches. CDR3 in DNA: TGTGCCAGCAGTCCCGACCTGACAGGGTCCTATGGCTACACCTTC. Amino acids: CASSPDLTGSYGYTF.

The CDR3 protein is CASSRASGATTDTQYF. In nucleotides, the CDR3 is TGCGCCAGCAGCCGTGCTAGCGGGGCTACAACAGATACGCAGTATTTT. This chain joins TRBV4-3 and TRBJ2-3, with 9 positions matching TRBD2. V lost 4 bases to trimming and J lost 3 bases; unmatched junction nucleotides: 8. Germline V gives CDR1 LGHNA, CDR2 YSLEER. This CDR3 contains 16 residues.

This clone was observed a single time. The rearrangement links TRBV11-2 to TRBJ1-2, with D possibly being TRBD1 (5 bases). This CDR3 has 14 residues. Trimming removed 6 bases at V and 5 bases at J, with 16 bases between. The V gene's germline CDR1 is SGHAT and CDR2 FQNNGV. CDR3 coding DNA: TGTGCCAGCAGAGCCTCGGGGGGGTTATATGGCTACACCTTC. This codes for CASRASGGLYGYTF.

The CDR3: CASSLVRREATNEKLFF. CDR3 in DNA: TGTGCCAGCAGCTTAGTTAGGAGGGAAGCGACTAATGAAAAACTGTTTTTT. The rearrangement links TRBV7-8 to TRBJ1-4; D gene unclear. The CDR3 consists of 17 residues. V was pared by 1 base and J by 2 bases, with 14 bases between. The germline CDR1 and CDR2 sequences are SGHVS and FQNEAQ.